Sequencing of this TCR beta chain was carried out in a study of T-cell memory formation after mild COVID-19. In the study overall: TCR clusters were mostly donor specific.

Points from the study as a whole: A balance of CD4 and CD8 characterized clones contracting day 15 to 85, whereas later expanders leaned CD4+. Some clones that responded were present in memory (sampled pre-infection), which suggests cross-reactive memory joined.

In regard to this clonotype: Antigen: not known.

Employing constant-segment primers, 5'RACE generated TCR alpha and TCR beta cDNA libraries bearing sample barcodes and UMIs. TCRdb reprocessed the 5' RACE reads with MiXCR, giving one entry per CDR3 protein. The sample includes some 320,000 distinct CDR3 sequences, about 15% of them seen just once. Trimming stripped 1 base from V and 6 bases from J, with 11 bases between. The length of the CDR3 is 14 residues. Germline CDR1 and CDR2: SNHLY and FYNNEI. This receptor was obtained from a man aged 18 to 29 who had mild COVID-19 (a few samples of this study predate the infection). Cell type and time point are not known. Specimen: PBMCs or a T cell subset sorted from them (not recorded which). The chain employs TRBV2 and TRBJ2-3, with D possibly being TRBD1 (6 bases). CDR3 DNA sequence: TGTGCCAGCAGTGAAGTAACAGGGTCCGATACGCAGTATTTT. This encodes CASSEVTGSDTQYF.